This TCR beta chain was identified in a study of metastatic and nonmetastatic thyroid tumors. Overall study context: Across peripheral blood and tumor or nodule tissue samples taken from malignant and benign thyroid patients, the repertoires were compared with one another. Study conclusions and caveats: For both blood and tumor, malignant thyroid tumors reportedly showed significantly higher TCR beta diversity than benign nodules did.

Authors' analysis steps: The distant-metastasis classifier for papillary thyroid cancer was built from CDR3 differences across clinicopathological groups. TCRdb reassembled clones from the PCR reads with MiXCR. The V and J calls here are based on TCRdb, not the publication. Here the sample spans several thousand clones, approximately 28% being singletons. Trimming took 5 bases from V and 2 from J; bases not matched to a gene: 3. The CDR3 length is 14 residues. The V gene's germline CDR1 is DFQATT and CDR2 SNEGSKA (reference sequence). Every patient was untreated before thyroid surgery. By share, this clone ranks as medium-sized (0.01 to 0.1%). The antigen is unknown.

This receptor was identified in a female donor with papillary thyroid cancer or a benign thyroid nodule (not recorded which). Some clones in this sample may be carry-over from other donors' samples. The sample comprised adjacent normal tissue. The chain recombines TRBV20-1 with TRBJ2-1, with 10 bases aligning to TRBD2. CDR3 sequence (DNA): TGCAGTGCTCCGGGACTAGCGACCTACAATGAGCAGTTCTTC. Translation: CSAPGLATYNEQFF.